This T cell receptor beta chain was documented in a study of beta chain features in type 1 diabetes. The study, taken as a whole, reports: Reads derived from cDNA could over-represent cells showing high TCR expression.

This clone was counted between two and nine times. The antigen remains undetermined. Each sorted fraction was over 95% pure. CDR3 length: 13 amino acids. J was trimmed by 5 bases and V by 5 bases; bases with no gene match: 7. Germline V gene sequence: CDR1 SQVTM, CDR2 ANQGSEA. Every bit of the isolated RNA underwent reverse transcription, so sequencing read expressed TCRB transcripts. Regulatory, naive and central memory T cell samples averaged around 3.6 million reads. Generated by immunoSEQ multiplex PCR, the TCRdb table keeps only in-frame clones and is missing some. This sample has 300,000 to 400,000 clones, with 6.5% to 10% found just once.

This clonotype was sampled from a woman younger than 30 in good health. The chain employs TRBV29-1 and TRBJ1-1; 8 positions match TRBD1. The source material was central memory CD4+ T cells from blood. CDR3 sequence reads: CSVQSQGGTEAFF. CDR3 nucleotide sequence: TGCAGCGTTCAATCACAGGGGGGGACTGAAGCTTTCTTT.